Below, 8 T cell receptor beta chains from the same sample are listed, as sequenced in a study of CD4+ T cells in melanoma. Clones were sequenced by immunoSEQ multiplex PCR, and TCRdb holds only the in-frame ones, with some missing. The sample has thousands of clones; around half are singletons. The sequencing sample was made of cells from a culture (not recorded whether cultured in vitro). The receptors were sampled from a human donor with melanoma.

This clone counts as medium-sized. CDR3 sequence: CASNHVRTGLNTEAFF. The CDR3 DNA follows: TGTGCCAGCAACCATGTTAGGACAGGACTGAACACTGAAGCTTTCTTT. The gene calls are TRBV6-6 and TRBJ1-1, with 7 bases aligning to TRBD1. CDR3 length: 16 residues. Germline V gene sequence: CDR1 MNHNY, CDR2 SVGAGI (reference sequence). The trim removed 7 bases at V and 0 bases at J, leaving 11 bases unmatched.

V and J are TRBV2 and TRBJ2-5; 8 nucleotides align to TRBD2. CDR3 length: 16 amino acids. Unmatched junction bases numbered 6, after V lost 3 bases and J lost 0 bases. The germline V gene has CDR1 SNHLY and CDR2 FYNNEI. CDR3 nucleotide sequence: TGTGCCAGCAGTGATCTTAGCGGGGTGTACCAAGAGACCCAGTACTTC. Its protein product is CASSDLSGVYQETQYF.

The chain has TRBV5-6 and TRBJ1-1, with 8 bases that match TRBD1. CDR1 is SGHDT and CDR2 is YYEEEE in the germline V gene. This CDR3 has 15 residues. V lost 4 bases and J lost 2; bases outside the gene matches: 7. The CDR3 DNA is TGTGCCAGCAGCCCTCGACAGGGGTTTAACACTGAAGCTTTCTTT. Protein: CASSPRQGFNTEAFF.

By its share, this clone is large. The rearrangement uses TRBV6-6 and TRBJ1-5; D gene ambiguous. The germline V gene encodes CDR1 MNHNY and CDR2 SVGAGI (reference sequence). The CDR3 has 15 amino acids. V lost 6 bases to trimming and J lost 4 bases, with 16 bases between them. The CDR3 region is CASSPREGGNQPQHF. The CDR3 region has the DNA TGTGCCAGCAGCCCTCGGGAGGGCGGTAATCAGCCCCAGCATTTT.

The rearrangement links TRBV5-1 to TRBJ1-1; D is possibly TRBD1 (6 bases). The V gene's germline CDR1 is SGHRS and CDR2 YFSETQ. Between the trimmed V and J ends, which lost 4 bases and 1 base, there was a span of 11 bases. The CDR3 is 14 residues long. As DNA, the CDR3 is TGCGCCAGCAGCAACAACAGGGCGAACACTGAAGCTTTCTTT. This encodes CASSNNRANTEAFF. Supplemented by reference TRBV5-1 and TRBJ1-1, the full variable domain reads KAGVTQTPRYLIKTRGQQVTLSCSPISGHRSVSWYQQTPGQGLQFLFEYFSETQRNKGNFPGRFSGRQFSNSRSEMNVSTLELGDSALYLCASSNNRANTEAFFGQGTRLTVV.

The V gene is TRBV5-1, the J gene TRBJ1-1; D is unresolved. V lost 0 bases and J lost 13, with 19 bases in between. CDR1 and CDR2 (germline): SGHRS, YFSETQ. This CDR3 contains 14 residues. CDR3 in amino acids: CASSLGGWSGEDFF. The DNA for the CDR3 is TGCGCCAGCAGCTTGGGAGGGTGGTCAGGTGAGGATTTCTTT.

The chain has TRBV5-1 and TRBJ1-6; tentative D call: TRBD1 (5 bases). Germline V gives CDR1 SGHRS, CDR2 YFSETQ. The CDR3 runs 13 residues. V was shortened by 0 bases and J by 10 bases, with 8 bases between the two germline ends. CDR3: CASSLGGGSPLHF. The CDR3 DNA is TGCGCCAGCAGCTTGGGCGGGGGATCACCCCTCCACTTT. Supplemented by reference TRBV5-1 and TRBJ1-6, the full variable domain reads KAGVTQTPRYLIKTRGQQVTLSCSPISGHRSVSWYQQTPGQGLQFLFEYFSETQRNKGNFPGRFSGRQFSNSRSEMNVSTLELGDSALYLCASSLGGGSPLHFGNGTRLTVT.

The V gene is TRBV2, the J gene TRBJ2-2; D remains ambiguous. This CDR3 has 14 amino acids. Germline-derived CDR1 and CDR2 are SNHLY and FYNNEI. The ends were cut back, 8 bases at V and 4 bases at J, with 14 bases in the middle. The CDR3 nucleotides are TGTGCCAGCTTGAAGTCCCAAGGCACCGGGGAGCTGTTTTTT. It encodes CASLKSQGTGELFF.